Shown below are 16 T cell receptor beta chains from a single sample sequenced in a study of T cell clonotyping in hematopoietic cell transplantation. The repertoire was sequenced with immunoSEQ multiplex PCR; TCRdb's copy has only in-frame clones and lacks some. The table has roughly 7,000 clones, around 88% seen once. The sequenced sample was PBMCs, obtained 100 days after allogeneic stem cell transplant. The receptors stem from a male patient younger than 35 who had an allogeneic stem cell transplant from a related donor, so the T cells may come from the graft donor. Some clones in this sample may be carry-over from other donors' samples.

As concerns this clone: An end of the junction differs from the germline gene, which may be a read error. This rearrangement joins TRBV19 to TRBJ1-1; D remains unclear. The CDR3 extends over 11 amino acids. From germline, CDR1 is LNHDA and CDR2 SQIVND (reference sequence). The CDR3 DNA follows: TGTGCCAGTAATATAGACACTGAAGCTTTCTTT. Its translation is CASNIDTEAFF.

The V gene is TRBV7-2, the J gene TRBJ1-5; D gene uncertain. This CDR3 contains 15 residues. Germline CDR1 is SGHTA and CDR2 is FQGNSA. The V end was cut by 5 bases, the J end by 2 bases, with 13 bases between. DNA for the CDR3: TGTGCCAGCAGCCCCCAGCGGGCTGGCAATCAGCCCCAGCATTTT. Its protein product is CASSPQRAGNQPQHF.

The chain has TRBV2 and TRBJ2-7; tentative D call: TRBD2 (6 bases). With 7 bases removed from V and 9 bases from J, the gap between germline ends came to 22 bases. CDR3 size: 14 residues. CDR1 is SNHLY and CDR2 is FYNNEI in the germline V gene. In DNA form, the CDR3 reads TGTGCCAGCAAGGGCGGCGGGACCTTAGGGGTGCAGTACGTC. Its protein product is CASKGGGTLGVQYV.

This clone was recorded a few times. The chain has TRBV28 and TRBJ1-5, with 8 bases matching TRBD1. V dropped 6 bases and J dropped 7; count of bases not matched to a gene: 8. The CDR3 loop spans 14 amino acids. The germline CDR1 and CDR2 sequences are MDHEN and SYDVKM. In DNA, the CDR3 is TGTGCCAGCAGCTCTACAGGGGGACGCCAGCCCCAGCATTTT. Translating gives CASSSTGGRQPQHF.

This clone was counted a single time. The rearrangement joins TRBV4-2 to TRBJ1-1; 7 bases are a match to TRBD1. Germline V CDR1 and CDR2: LGHNA, YNFKEQ. The V gene end was trimmed by 3 bases and the J gene end by 5 bases; junction bases not matched to a gene: 6. The CDR3 is made up of 14 amino acids. CDR3 nucleotide sequence: TGTGCCAGCAGCCAGAAGCACAGGGGTACTGAAGCTTTCTTT. This sequence encodes CASSQKHRGTEAFF.

V gene TRBV7-6 combines with J gene TRBJ1-2, with D unclear. CDR3 length equals 13 residues. V was shortened by 3 bases and J by 8 bases, with 13 bases between the two germline ends. Germline V gives CDR1 SGHVS, CDR2 FNYEAQ. In DNA form, the CDR3 reads TGTGCCAGCAGCTTCCTTTCGGGGTACGGCTACACCTTC. Protein: CASSFLSGYGYTF. Variable domain in full (rest from reference TRBV7-6 and TRBJ1-2): GAGVSQSPRYKVTKRGQDVALRCDPISGHVSLYWYRQALGQGPEFLTYFNYEAQQDKSGLPNDRFSAERPEGSISTLTIQRTEQRDSAMYRCASSFLSGYGYTFGSGTRLTVV.

This clone was seen only once. The genes are TRBV18 and TRBJ2-3, with D maybe TRBD1 (5 bases). V lost 3 bases and J lost 3, with 10 bases in between. CDR1 KGHSH and CDR2 LQKENI come from the germline V gene. CDR3 length: 14 amino acids. The chain's CDR3 is CASSPIQATDTQYF. The CDR3 DNA reads as TGTGCCAGCTCACCGATACAGGCAACAGATACGCAGTATTTT.

The rearrangement uses TRBV13 and TRBJ1-1, with D tentatively TRBD1 (6 bases). Between the trimmed V and J ends, which lost 5 bases and 4 bases, there was a span of 23 bases. This CDR3 is 17 amino acids long. Germline V lookup: CDR1 PRHDT, CDR2 FYEKMQ (reference sequence). As DNA, the CDR3 is TGTGCCAGCAGCCCAAGACGGGGGGGCAGGGAGGGCACTGAAGCTTTCTTT. Translated, it gives CASSPRRGGREGTEAFF.

The rearrangement joins TRBV10-3 to TRBJ2-2; 9 positions match TRBD2. The CDR3 contains 16 residues. V lost 2 bases, J lost 6 bases, and 7 bases stayed unmatched. Germline V gene lookup returns CDR1 ENHRY and CDR2 SYGVKD. CDR3 loop: CAISEKGSGSSGELFF. CDR3 nucleotide sequence: TGTGCCATCAGTGAGAAAGGTAGCGGGAGTTCCGGGGAGCTGTTTTTT.

The DNA of the CDR3 is TGTGCCAGCAGTACCGGGACGGCGAACCCCCAGCATTTT. This codes for CASSTGTANPQHF. This rearrangement joins TRBV6-6 to TRBJ1-5, with D maybe TRBD1 (5 bases). CDR1 is MNHNY, CDR2 SVGAGI, per germline (reference sequence). The CDR3 loop spans 13 amino acids. The germline V and J ends were trimmed by 5 bases and 10 bases, with 15 bases remaining between them.

The gene calls are TRBV27 and TRBJ2-3; 10 bases line up with TRBD2. V lost 5 bases and J lost 5; bases outside the gene matches: 7. The germline gives CDR1 MNHEY, CDR2 SMNVEV (reference sequence). CDR3 size: 15 residues. CDR3 sequence (DNA): TGTGCCAGCAGTGGAGCGGGAGGGCCACAAGATACGCAGTATTTT. It is translated as CASSGAGGPQDTQYF.

The chain uses TRBV20-1 and TRBJ1-2; no definite D call. V gave up 4 bases and J gave up 8 bases, with 8 bases separating them. Germline V CDR1 and CDR2: DFQATT, SNEGSKA (reference sequence). The CDR3 is 10 residues long. This chain's CDR3 is CSANKDGYTF. The CDR3 DNA sequence: TGCAGTGCTAATAAGGACGGCTACACCTTC.

The DNA of the CDR3 is TGTGCCAGCAGCTTAGGATCTGAGGAGACCCAGTACTTC. It encodes CASSLGSEETQYF. V and J are TRBV7-9 and TRBJ2-5; D call uncertain. CDR3 length: 13 residues. Between the trimmed V and J ends, which lost 1 base and 5 bases, there was a span of 8 bases. Germline V CDR1 and CDR2: SEHNR, FQNEAQ (reference sequence).

The genes are TRBV6-6 and TRBJ2-7, with D perhaps matching TRBD1 (6 bases). Germline V lookup: CDR1 MNHNY, CDR2 SVGAGI (reference sequence). The CDR3 has 14 amino acids. Trimming pared 5 bases from V and 2 bases from J, leaving 13 bases between. DNA for the CDR3: TGTGCCAGCAGTGGGACACCACAAGCCTACGAGCAGTACGTC. Protein: CASSGTPQAYEQYV.

This chain uses TRBV6-5 with TRBJ2-2; D call uncertain. Trimming removed 5 bases at V and 2 bases at J, with 6 bases between. The CDR3 is made up of 13 amino acids. CDR1 is MNHEY, CDR2 SVGAGI, per germline. CDR3 protein: CASSSLNTGELFF. In DNA form, the CDR3 reads TGTGCCAGCAGTAGTTTAAACACCGGGGAGCTGTTTTTT.

This chain links TRBV27 with TRBJ2-5, with a tentative D call TRBD2 (5 bases). V lost 6 bases and J 3 bases, leaving 5 bases between the germline ends. The CDR3 has 11 residues. Germline V gene lookup returns CDR1 MNHEY and CDR2 SMNVEV (reference sequence). CDR3 bases: TGTGCCAGCAGGGAGGAAGAGACCCAGTACTTC. This codes for CASREEETQYF.